The clone carrying this TCR beta chain was found a few times. Antigen: not known. The authors built bulk TCR libraries by previously described methods with listed TCR primers. TCRdb recomputed calls from the PCR reads with MiXCR, one row per CDR3 protein. This sample yields over 100,000 distinct CDR3 sequences, of which 30% to 35% are seen a single time; 9.5% to 10% belongs to the top ten. The source of the sample is a study of molecular identifiers for immune sequencing clone quantification. Study-level background: With replicates, the RNA of approximately 22,000 or 94,000 naive CD8 cells was split five ways and four were sequenced.

This CDR3 spans 15 amino acids. The trim removed 1 base at V and 6 bases at J, leaving 5 bases unmatched. Germline CDR1 reads SEHNR; CDR2 reads FQNEAQ (reference sequence). Findings and caveats of the study: Over 99% of CMV-specific effector molecules, but under 1% of naive ones, were in clones above 20 copies.

CD8+CD4-CCR7+CD45RA+ sorting gave the naive CD8 T cells. This clonotype originated in a human donor in good health. Some libraries in this study had Jurkat cell RNA spiked in. Sequenced sample: naive CD8+ T cells from blood, with Jurkat cell RNA spiked in. Subset described: FACS-sorted CD8+CD4-CCR7+CD45RA+ naive T cells. The chain uses TRBV7-9 and TRBJ2-3, with 9 bases identical to TRBD2. This chain's CDR3 is CASSLVLAGKDTQYF. CDR3 nucleotides: TGTGCCAGCAGCTTAGTGCTAGCGGGAAAGGATACGCAGTATTTT.